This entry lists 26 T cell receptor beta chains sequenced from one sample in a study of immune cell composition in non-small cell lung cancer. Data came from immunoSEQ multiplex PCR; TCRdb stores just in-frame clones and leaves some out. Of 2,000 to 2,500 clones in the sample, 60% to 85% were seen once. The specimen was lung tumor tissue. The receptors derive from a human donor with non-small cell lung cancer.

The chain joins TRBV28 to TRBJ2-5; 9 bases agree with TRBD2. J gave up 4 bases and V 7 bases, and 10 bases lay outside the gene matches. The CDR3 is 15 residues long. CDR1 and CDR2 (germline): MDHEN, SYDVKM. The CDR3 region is CASKGSGSTAETQYF. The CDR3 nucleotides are TGTGCCAGCAAGGGTAGCGGGAGTACGGCAGAGACCCAGTACTTC.

The CDR3 DNA reads as TGTGCCAGTTCCCAGGGCAACTATGGCTACACCTTC. This gives the protein CASSQGNYGYTF. The chain has TRBV6-5 and TRBJ1-2, with D perhaps matching TRBD1 (5 bases). In germline, CDR1 is MNHEY, CDR2 SVGAGI. The CDR3 loop spans 12 amino acids. V was pared by 9 bases and J by 2 bases, with 10 bases between.

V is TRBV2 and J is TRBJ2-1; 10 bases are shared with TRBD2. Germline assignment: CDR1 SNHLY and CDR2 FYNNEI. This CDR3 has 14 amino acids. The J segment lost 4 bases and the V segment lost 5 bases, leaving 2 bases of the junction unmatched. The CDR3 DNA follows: TGTGCCAGCAGTCTGACTAGCGGGTACAATGAGCAGTTCTTC. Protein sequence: CASSLTSGYNEQFF.

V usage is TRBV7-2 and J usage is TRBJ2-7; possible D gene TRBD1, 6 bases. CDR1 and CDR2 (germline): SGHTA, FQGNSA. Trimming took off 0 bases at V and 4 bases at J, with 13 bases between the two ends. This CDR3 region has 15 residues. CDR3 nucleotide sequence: TGTGCCAGCAGCTTAGCTCTCCCAGGGGTGTACGAGCAGTACTTC. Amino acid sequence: CASSLALPGVYEQYF.

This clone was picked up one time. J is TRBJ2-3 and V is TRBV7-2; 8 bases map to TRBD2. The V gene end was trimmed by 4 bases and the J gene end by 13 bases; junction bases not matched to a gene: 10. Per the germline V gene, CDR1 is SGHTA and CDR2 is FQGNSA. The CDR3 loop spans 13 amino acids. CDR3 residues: CASSSSVVAGKYF. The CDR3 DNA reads TGTGCCAGCAGCTCTAGCGTGGTAGCGGGAAAGTATTTT.

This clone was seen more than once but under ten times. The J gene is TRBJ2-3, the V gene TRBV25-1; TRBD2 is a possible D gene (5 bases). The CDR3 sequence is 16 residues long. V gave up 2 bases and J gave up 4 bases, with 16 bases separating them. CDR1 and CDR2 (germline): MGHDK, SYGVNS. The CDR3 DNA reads TGTGCCAGCAGTGAAGAAGGGAGTTTGGGAGCAGATACGCAGTATTTT. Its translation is CASSEEGSLGADTQYF. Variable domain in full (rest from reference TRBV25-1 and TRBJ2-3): EADIYQTPRYLVIGTGKKITLECSQTMGHDKMYWYQQDPGMELHLIHYSYGVNSTEKGDLSSESTVSRIRTEHFPLTLESARPSHTSQYLCASSEEGSLGADTQYFGPGTRLTVL.

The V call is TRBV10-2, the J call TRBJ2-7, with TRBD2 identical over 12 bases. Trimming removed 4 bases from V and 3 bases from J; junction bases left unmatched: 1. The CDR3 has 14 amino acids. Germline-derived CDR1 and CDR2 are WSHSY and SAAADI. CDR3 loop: CASSGTSGDYEQYF. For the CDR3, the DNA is TGCGCCAGCAGTGGGACTAGCGGGGACTACGAGCAGTACTTC.

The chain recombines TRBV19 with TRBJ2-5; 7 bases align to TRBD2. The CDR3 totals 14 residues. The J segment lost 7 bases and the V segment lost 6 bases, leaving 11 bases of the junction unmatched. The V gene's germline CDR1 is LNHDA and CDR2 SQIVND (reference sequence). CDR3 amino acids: CASSSLAEWATQYF. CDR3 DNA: TGTGCCAGTAGCAGCCTAGCGGAGTGGGCGACCCAGTACTTC.

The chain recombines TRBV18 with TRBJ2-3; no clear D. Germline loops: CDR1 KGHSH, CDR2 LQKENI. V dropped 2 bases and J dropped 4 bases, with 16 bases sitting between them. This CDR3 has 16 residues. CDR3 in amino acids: CASSPVNTKFPDTQYF. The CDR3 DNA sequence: TGTGCCAGCTCACCAGTTAACACCAAATTCCCAGATACGCAGTATTTT.

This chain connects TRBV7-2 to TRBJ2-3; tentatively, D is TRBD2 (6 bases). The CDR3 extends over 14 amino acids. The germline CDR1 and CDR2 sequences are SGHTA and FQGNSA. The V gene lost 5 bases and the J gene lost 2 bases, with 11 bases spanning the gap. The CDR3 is CASSRDWNTDTQYF. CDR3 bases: TGTGCCAGCAGCCGGGACTGGAACACAGATACGCAGTATTTT.

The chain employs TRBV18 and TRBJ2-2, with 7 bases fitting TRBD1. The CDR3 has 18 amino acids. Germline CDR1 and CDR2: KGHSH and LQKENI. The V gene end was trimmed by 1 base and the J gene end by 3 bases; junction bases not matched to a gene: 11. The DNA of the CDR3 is TGTGCCAGCTCACCACAAGCAGGGGGAGCAATTGACACCGGGGAGCTGTTTTTT. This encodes CASSPQAGGAIDTGELFF.

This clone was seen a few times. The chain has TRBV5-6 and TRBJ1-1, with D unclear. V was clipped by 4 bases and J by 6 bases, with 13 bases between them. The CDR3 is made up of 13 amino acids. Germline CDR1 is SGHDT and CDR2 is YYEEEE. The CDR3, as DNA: TGTGCCAGCAGCCCGAGGCCCGGGGCTGAAGCTTTCTTT. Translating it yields CASSPRPGAEAFF.

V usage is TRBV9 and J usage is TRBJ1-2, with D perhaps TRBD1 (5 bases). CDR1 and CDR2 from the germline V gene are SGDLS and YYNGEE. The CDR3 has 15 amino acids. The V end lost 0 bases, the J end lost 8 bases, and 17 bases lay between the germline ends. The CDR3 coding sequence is TGTGCCAGCAGCGTAGCCGACACGACAGTGAGGGGCTACACCTTC. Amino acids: CASSVADTTVRGYTF.

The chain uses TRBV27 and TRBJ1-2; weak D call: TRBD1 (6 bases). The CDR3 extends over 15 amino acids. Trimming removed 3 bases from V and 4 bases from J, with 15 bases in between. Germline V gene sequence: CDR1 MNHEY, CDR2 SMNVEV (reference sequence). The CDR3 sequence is CASSLGHSLGYGYTF. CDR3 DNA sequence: TGTGCCAGCAGTTTGGGACACTCTCTAGGCTATGGCTACACCTTC.

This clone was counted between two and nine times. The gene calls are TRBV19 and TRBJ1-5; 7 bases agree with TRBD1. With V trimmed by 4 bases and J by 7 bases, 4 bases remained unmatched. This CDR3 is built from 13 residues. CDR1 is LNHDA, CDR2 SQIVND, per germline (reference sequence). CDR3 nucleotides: TGTGCCAGTAGTAAAACAGGGGAACAGCCCCAGCATTTT. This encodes CASSKTGEQPQHF.

CDR3 residues: CASSSGLAGWNAYNEQFF. The CDR3 DNA reads as TGTGCCAGCAGCTCGGGACTAGCGGGATGGAATGCCTACAATGAGCAGTTCTTC. The chain employs TRBV5-4 and TRBJ2-1; TRBD2 matches at 13 bases. After removal of 3 bases from V and 2 bases from J, the junction contained 8 bases not matched to a gene. Germline CDR1 reads SGHNT; CDR2 reads YYREEE (reference sequence). The CDR3 covers 18 residues.

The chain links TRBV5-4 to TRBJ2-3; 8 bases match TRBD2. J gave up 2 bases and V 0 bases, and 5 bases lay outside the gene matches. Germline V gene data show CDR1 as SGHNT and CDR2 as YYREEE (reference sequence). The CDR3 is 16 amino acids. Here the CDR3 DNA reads TGTGCCAGCAGCTTGGGAAATAGCGGGAACACAGATACGCAGTATTTT. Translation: CASSLGNSGNTDTQYF.

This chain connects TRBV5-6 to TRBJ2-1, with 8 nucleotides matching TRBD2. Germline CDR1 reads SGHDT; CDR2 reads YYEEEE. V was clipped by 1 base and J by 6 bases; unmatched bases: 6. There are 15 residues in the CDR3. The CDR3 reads CASSLMPSGFNEQFF. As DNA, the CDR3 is TGTGCCAGCAGCTTGATGCCTAGCGGGTTCAATGAGCAGTTCTTC.

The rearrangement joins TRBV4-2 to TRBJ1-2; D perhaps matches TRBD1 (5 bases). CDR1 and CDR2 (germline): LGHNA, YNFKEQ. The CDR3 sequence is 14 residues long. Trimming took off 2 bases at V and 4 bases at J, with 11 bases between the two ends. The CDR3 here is CASSQPRDSYGYTF. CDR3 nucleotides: TGTGCCAGCAGCCAACCGCGCGACAGCTATGGCTACACCTTC.

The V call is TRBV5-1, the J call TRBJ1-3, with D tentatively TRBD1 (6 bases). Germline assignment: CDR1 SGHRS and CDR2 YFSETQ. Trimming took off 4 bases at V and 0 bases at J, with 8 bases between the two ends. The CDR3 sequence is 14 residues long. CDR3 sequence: CASSPQGSGNTIYF. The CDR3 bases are TGCGCCAGCAGCCCACAGGGCTCTGGAAACACCATATATTTT. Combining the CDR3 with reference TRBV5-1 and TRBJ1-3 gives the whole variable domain KAGVTQTPRYLIKTRGQQVTLSCSPISGHRSVSWYQQTPGQGLQFLFEYFSETQRNKGNFPGRFSGRQFSNSRSEMNVSTLELGDSALYLCASSPQGSGNTIYFGEGSWLTVV.

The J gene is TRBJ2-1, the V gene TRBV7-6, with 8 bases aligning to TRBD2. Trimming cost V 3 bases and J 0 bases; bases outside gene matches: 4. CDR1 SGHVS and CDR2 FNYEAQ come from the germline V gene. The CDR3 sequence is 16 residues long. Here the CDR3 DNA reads TGTGCCAGCAGCTTCACAGCGGGAGCCTCCTACAATGAGCAGTTCTTC. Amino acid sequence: CASSFTAGASYNEQFF. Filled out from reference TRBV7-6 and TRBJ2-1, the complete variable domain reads GAGVSQSPRYKVTKRGQDVALRCDPISGHVSLYWYRQALGQGPEFLTYFNYEAQQDKSGLPNDRFSAERPEGSISTLTIQRTEQRDSAMYRCASSFTAGASYNEQFFGPGTRLTVL.

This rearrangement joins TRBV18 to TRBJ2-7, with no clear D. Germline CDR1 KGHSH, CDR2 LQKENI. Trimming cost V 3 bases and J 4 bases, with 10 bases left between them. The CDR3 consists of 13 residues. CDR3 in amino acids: CASSPPPGYEQYF. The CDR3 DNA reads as TGTGCCAGCTCACCCCCCCCCGGGTACGAGCAGTACTTC.

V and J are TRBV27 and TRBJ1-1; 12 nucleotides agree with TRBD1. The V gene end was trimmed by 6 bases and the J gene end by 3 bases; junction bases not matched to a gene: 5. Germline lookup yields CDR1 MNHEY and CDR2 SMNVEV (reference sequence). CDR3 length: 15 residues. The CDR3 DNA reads TGTGCCAGCAGGGGGGACAGGGGGCTTTACACTGAAGCTTTCTTT. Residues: CASRGDRGLYTEAFF.

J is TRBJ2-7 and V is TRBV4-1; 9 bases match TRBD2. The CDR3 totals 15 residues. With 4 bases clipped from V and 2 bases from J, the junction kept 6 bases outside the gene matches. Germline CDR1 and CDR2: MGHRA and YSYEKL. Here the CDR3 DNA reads TGCGCCAGCAGCCTTTTGACTAGCGGACCCTACGAGCAGTACTTC. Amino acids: CASSLLTSGPYEQYF.

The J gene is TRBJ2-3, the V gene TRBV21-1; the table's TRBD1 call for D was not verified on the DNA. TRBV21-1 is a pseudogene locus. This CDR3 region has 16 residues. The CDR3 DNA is TGTGCCAGCAGCAAAGCCGGGACAGAGTACACAGATACGCAGTATTTT. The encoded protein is CASSKAGTEYTDTQYF.

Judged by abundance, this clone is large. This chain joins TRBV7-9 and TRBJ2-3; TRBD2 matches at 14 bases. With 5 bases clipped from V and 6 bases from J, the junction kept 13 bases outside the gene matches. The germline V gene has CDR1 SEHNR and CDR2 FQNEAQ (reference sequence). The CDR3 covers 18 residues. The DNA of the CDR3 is TGTGCCAGCAGCCAGACCGACGGACTAGCGGGAGGTTGGGATACGCAGTATTTT. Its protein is CASSQTDGLAGGWDTQYF.